This T cell receptor beta chain is drawn from a study of cytomegalovirus exposure and HLA in healthy donors. About the research overall: Tens of millions of unique TCRs from HLA-typed donors made up an early data release. Study-level findings and limits: Among CMV-associated TCR beta chains, most appeared HLA-restricted in a later analysis. A missense DCLRE1C variant was associated with V- and J-gene trimming of TCR beta chains in a later analysis, and an independent cohort replicated the association.

About this clone: Its antigen remains unidentified.

From germline, CDR1 is MNHNS and CDR2 SASEGT. The CDR3 spans 16 residues. V was cut by 2 bases and J by 0 bases, with 11 bases left in between. The study ran its PCR with 60 Vbeta and 13 Jbeta primers. Libraries were prepared by immunoSEQ multiplex PCR; TCRdb keeps only in-frame clonotypes and omits some of them. The sample shows roughly 140,000 clones, 60% to 85% of them seen only once. The clonotype was recovered from a man aged 50-59 years in good health and CMV-seropositive. The sample comprised PBMCs. V and J are TRBV6-1 and TRBJ1-3, with a possible D match to TRBD1 (6 bases). CDR3 region: CASSEKTGSSGNTIYF. The DNA of the CDR3 is TGTGCCAGCAGTGAAAAAACAGGGTCCTCTGGAAACACCATATATTTT.